This T cell receptor (beta chain) originates from a study of blood T cell repertoires in COVID-19. The CDR3 has 13 residues. Germline loops: CDR1 SGDLS, CDR2 YYNGEE. Between the trimmed V and J ends, which lost 5 bases and 3 bases, there was a span of 10 bases. The assay was immunoSEQ multiplex PCR, and TCRdb's table has in-frame clones only and misses some. Of 200,000 to 300,000 clones listed, around 89% are singletons. The chain joins TRBV9 to TRBJ2-3; D is uncertain. This clonotype originated in a man aged 35 to 55 who had recovered from COVID-19. Sequencing input: PBMCs or T cells enriched from blood (not recorded which). The DNA of the CDR3 is TGTGCCAGCAGTCTCCTTAGTACAGATACGCAGTATTTT. Its translation: CASSLLSTDTQYF. Looking up the rest from reference TRBV9 and TRBJ2-3 gives the full variable domain: DSGVTQTPKHLITATGQRVTLRCSPRSGDLSVYWYQQSLDQGLQFLIQYYNGEERAKGNILERFSAQQFPDLHSELNLSSLELGDSALYFCASSLLSTDTQYFGPGTRLTVL.